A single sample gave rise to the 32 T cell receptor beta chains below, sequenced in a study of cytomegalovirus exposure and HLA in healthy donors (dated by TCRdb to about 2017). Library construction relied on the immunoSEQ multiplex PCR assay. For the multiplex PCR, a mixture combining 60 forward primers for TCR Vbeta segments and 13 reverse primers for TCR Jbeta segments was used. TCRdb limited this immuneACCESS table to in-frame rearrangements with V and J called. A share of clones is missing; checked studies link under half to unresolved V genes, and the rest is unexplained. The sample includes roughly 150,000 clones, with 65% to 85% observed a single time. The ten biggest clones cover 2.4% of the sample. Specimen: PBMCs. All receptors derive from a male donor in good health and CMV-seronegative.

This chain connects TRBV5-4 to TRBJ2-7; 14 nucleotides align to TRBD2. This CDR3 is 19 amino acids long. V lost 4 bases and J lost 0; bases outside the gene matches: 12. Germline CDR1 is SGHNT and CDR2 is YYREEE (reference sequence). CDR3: CASSHRGTSGGRSSYEQYF. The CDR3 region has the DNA TGTGCCAGCAGCCACCGTGGGACTAGCGGGGGCCGGAGCTCCTACGAGCAGTACTTC.

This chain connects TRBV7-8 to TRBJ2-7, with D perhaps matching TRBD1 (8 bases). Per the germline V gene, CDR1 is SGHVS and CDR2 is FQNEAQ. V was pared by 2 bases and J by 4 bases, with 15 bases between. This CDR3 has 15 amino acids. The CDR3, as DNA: TGTGCCAGCAGCTTACAAGACAGGGGAGGGTACGAGCAGTACTTC. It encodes CASSLQDRGGYEQYF.

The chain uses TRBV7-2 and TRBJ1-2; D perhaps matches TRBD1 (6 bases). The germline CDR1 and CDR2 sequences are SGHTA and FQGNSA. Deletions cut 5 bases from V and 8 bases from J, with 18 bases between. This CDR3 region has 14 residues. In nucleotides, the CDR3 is TGTGCCAGCAGCCGGGGCAGGGGAGTGCACGGCTACACCTTC. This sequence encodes CASSRGRGVHGYTF.

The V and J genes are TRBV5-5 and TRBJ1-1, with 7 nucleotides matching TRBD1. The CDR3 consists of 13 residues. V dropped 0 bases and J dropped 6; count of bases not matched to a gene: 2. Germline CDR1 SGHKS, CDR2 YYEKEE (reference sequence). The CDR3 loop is CASSLGTGPEAFF. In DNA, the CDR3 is TGTGCCAGCAGCTTGGGGACAGGACCTGAAGCTTTCTTT.

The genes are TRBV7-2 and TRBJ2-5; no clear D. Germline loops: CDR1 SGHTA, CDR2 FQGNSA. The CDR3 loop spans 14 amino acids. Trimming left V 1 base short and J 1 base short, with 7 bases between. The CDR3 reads CASSLDPFQETQYF. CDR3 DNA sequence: TGTGCCAGCAGCTTAGATCCGTTCCAAGAGACCCAGTACTTC.

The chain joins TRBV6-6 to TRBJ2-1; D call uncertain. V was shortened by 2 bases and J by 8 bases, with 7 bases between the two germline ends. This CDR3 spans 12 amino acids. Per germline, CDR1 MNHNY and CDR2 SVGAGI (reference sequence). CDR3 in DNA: TGTGCCAGCAGTTACACTTCCGATGAGCAGTTCTTC. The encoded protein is CASSYTSDEQFF.

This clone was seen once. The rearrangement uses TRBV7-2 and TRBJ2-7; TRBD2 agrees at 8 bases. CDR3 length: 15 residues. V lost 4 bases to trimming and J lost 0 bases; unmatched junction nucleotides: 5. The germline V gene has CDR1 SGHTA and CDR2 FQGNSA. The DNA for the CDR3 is TGTGCCAGCAGCTCCACTAGCGGCCCCTCCTACGAGCAGTACTTC. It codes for CASSSTSGPSYEQYF.

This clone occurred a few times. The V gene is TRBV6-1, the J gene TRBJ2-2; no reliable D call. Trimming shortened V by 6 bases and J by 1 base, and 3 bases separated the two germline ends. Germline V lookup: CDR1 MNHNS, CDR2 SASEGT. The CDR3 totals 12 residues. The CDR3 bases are TGTGCCAGCAGACTGAACACCGGGGAGCTGTTTTTT. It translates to CASRLNTGELFF.

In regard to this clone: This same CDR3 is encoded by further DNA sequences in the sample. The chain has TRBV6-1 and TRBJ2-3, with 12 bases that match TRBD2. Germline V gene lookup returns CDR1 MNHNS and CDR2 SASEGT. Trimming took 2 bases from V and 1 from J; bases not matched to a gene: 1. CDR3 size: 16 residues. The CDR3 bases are TGTGCCAGCAGTGAACTAGCGGGGGGGGGCACAGATACGCAGTATTTT. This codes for CASSELAGGGTDTQYF.

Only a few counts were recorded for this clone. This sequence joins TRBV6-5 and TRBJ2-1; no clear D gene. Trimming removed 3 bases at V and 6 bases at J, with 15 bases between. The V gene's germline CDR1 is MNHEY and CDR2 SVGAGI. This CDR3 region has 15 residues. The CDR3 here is CASSYSLDTTNEQFF. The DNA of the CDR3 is TGTGCCAGCAGTTATAGTCTGGATACTACCAATGAGCAGTTCTTC.

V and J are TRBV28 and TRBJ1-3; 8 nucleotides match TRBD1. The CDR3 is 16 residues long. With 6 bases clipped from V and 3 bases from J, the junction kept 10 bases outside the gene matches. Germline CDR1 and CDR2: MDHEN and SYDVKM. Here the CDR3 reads CASRGRRTGRGNTIYF. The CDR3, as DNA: TGTGCCAGCAGGGGGCGGAGGACAGGGCGTGGAAACACCATATATTTT.

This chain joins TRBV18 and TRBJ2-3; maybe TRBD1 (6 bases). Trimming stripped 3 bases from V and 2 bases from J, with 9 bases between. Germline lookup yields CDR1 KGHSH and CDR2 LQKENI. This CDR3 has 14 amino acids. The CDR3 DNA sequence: TGTGCCAGCTCACCGGGACAAGCCACAGATACGCAGTATTTT. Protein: CASSPGQATDTQYF. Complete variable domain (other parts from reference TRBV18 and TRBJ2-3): NAGVMQNPRHLVRRRGQEARLRCSPMKGHSHVYWYRQLPEEGLKFMVYLQKENIIDESGMPKERFSAEFPKEGPSILRIQQVVRGDSAAYFCASSPGQATDTQYFGPGTRLTVL.

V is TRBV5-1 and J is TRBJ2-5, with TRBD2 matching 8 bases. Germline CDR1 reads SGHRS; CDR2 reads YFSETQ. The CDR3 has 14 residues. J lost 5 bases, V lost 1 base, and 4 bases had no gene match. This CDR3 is CASSLSGGRETQYF. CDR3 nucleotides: TGCGCCAGCAGCTTGAGCGGGGGACGGGAGACCCAGTACTTC.

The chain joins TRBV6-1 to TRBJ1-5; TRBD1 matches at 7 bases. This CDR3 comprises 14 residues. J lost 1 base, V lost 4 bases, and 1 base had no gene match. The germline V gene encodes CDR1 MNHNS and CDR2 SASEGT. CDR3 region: CASSGQGSNQPQHF. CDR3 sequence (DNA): TGTGCCAGCAGTGGACAGGGAAGCAATCAGCCCCAGCATTTT.

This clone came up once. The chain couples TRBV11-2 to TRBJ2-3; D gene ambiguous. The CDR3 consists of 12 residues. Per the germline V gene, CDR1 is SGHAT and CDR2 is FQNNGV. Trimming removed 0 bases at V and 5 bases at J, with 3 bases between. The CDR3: CASSLDLDTQYF. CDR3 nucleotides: TGTGCCAGCAGCTTAGATCTAGATACGCAGTATTTT.

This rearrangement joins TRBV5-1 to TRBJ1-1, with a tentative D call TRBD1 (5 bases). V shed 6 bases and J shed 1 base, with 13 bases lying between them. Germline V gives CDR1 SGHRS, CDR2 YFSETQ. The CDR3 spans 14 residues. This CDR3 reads CASNLGARNTEAFF. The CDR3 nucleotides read TGCGCCAGCAACCTAGGGGCGAGGAACACTGAAGCTTTCTTT.

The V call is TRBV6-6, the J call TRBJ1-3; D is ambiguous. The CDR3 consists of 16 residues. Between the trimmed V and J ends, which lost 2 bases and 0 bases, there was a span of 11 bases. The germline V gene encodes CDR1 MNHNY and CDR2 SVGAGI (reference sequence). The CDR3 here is CASSYTPLLSGNTIYF. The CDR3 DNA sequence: TGTGCCAGCAGTTACACACCTCTTCTCTCTGGAAACACCATATATTTT.

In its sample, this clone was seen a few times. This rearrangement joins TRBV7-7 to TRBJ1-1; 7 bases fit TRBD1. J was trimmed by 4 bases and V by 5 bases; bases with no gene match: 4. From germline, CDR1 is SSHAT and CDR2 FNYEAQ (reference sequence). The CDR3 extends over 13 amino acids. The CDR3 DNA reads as TGTGCCAGCAGCCCGACAGGGCTCACTGAAGCTTTCTTT. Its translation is CASSPTGLTEAFF.

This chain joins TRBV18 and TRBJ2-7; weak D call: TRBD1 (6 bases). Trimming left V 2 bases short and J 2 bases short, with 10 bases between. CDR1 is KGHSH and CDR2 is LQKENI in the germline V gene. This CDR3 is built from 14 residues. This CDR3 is CASSPVDSPYEQYF. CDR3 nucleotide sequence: TGTGCCAGCTCACCAGTGGACAGCCCCTACGAGCAGTACTTC.

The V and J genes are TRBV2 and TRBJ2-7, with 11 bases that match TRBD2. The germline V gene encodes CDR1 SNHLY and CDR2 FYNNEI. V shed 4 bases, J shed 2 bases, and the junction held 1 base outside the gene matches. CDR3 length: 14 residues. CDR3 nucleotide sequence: TGTGCCAGCAGTGGACTAGCGGGAACCTACGAGCAGTACTTC. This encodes CASSGLAGTYEQYF.

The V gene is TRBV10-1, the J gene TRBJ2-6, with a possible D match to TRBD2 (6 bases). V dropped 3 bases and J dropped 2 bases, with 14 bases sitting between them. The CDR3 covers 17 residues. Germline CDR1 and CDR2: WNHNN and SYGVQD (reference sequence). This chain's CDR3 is CASSEKGREAGANVLTF. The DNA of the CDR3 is TGCGCCAGCAGTGAAAAGGGCAGGGAGGCTGGGGCCAACGTCCTGACTTTC.

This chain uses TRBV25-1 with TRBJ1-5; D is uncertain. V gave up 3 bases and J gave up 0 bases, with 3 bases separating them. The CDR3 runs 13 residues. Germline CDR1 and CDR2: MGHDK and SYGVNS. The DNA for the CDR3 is TGTGCCAGCAGTGATCATAGCAATCAGCCCCAGCATTTT. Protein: CASSDHSNQPQHF.

This chain's CDR3 is CASSLSGEGAFF. The CDR3 DNA reads TGTGCCAGCAGCTTGTCAGGGGAAGGAGCTTTCTTT. The V and J genes are TRBV7-9 and TRBJ1-1; possibly TRBD1 for D (6 bases). Trimming left V 3 bases short and J 10 bases short, with 12 bases between. The CDR3 runs to 12 residues. Germline lookup yields CDR1 SEHNR and CDR2 FQNEAQ (reference sequence).

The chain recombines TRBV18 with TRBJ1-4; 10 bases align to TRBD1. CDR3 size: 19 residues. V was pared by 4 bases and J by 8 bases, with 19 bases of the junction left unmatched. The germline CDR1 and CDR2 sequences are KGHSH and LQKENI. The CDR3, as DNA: TGTGCCAGCTCACAACGCCCGGGACAGGGGAGAGGGGACGACGAAAAACTGTTTTTT. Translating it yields CASSQRPGQGRGDDEKLFF.

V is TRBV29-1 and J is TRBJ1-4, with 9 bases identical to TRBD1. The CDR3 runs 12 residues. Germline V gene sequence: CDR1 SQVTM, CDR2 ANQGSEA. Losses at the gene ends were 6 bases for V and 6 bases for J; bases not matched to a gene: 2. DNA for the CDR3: TGCAGCGTGACAGGGGGAGATGAAAAACTGTTTTTT. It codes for CSVTGGDEKLFF.

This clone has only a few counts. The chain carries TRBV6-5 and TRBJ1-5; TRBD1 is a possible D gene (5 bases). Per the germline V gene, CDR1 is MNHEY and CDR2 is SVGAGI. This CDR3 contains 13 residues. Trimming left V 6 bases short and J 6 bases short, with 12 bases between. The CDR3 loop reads CASSRDQGQPQHF. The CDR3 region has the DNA TGTGCCAGCAGCCGTGATCAGGGTCAGCCCCAGCATTTT.

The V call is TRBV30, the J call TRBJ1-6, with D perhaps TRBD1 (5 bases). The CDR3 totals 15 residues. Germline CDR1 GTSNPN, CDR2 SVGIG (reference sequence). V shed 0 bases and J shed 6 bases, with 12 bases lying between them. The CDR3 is CAWSVSQGGNSPLHF. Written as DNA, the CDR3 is TGTGCCTGGAGTGTAAGCCAGGGCGGTAATTCACCCCTCCACTTT.

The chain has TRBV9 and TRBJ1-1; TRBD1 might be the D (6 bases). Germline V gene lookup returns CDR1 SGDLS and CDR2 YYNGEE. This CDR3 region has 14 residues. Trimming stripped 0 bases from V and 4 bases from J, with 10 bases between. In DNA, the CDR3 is TGTGCCAGCAGCGTAGCGGGGGGCGGCACTGAAGCTTTCTTT. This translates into CASSVAGGGTEAFF.

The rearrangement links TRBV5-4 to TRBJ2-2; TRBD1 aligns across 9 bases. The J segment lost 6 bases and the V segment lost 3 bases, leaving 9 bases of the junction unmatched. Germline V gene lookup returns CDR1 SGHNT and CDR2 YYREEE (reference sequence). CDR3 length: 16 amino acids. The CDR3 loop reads CASSSGGTGYPGELFF. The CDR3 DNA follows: TGTGCCAGCAGCTCCGGAGGGACAGGGTATCCCGGGGAGCTGTTTTTT.

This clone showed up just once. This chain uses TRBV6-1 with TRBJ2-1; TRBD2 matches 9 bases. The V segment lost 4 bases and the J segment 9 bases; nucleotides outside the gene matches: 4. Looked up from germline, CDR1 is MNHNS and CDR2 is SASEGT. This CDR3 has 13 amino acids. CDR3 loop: CASSGGLASEQFF. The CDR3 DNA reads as TGTGCCAGCAGTGGGGGACTAGCATCTGAGCAGTTCTTC.

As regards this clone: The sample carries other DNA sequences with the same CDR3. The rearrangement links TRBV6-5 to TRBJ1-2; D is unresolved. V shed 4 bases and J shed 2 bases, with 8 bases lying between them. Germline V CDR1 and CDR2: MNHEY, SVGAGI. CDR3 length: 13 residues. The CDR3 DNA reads TGTGCCAGCAGTTCCGGGTCCAACTATGGCTACACCTTC. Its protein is CASSSGSNYGYTF.

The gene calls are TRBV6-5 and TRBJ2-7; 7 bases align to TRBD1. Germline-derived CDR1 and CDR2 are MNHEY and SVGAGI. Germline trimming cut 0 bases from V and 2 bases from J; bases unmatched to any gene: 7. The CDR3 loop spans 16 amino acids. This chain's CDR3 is CASSYSKQGTTYEQYF. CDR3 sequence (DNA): TGTGCCAGCAGTTACTCGAAACAGGGGACAACCTACGAGCAGTACTTC.